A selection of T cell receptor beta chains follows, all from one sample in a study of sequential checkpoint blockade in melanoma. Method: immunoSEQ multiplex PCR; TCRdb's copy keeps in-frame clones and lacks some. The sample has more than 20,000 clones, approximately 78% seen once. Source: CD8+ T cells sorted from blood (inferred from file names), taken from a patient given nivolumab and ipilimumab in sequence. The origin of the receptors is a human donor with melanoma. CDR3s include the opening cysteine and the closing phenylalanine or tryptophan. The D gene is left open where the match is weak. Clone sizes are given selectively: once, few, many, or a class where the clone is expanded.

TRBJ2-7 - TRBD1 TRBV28 TGTGCCAGCAGTTCAACAGGGGGGATTATCTACGAGCAGTACTTC CASSSTGGIIYEQYF
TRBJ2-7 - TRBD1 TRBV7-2 TGTGCCAGCAGCTTAGAGTTGGGACAGGGGCGGGAGCAGTACTTC CASSLELGQGREQYF
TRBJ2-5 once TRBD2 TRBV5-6 TGTGCCAGCAGCTTTTTACGACTAGCGGGAGAAGAGACCCAGTACTTC CASSFLRLAGEETQYF
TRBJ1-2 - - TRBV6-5 TGTGCCAGCAGTTACTCGCGGAGGGAGAGGGATGGCTACACCTTC CASSYSRRERDGYTF
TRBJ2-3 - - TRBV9 TGTGCCAGCACCCCGGGACATCCTAGCACAGATACGCAGTATTTT CASTPGHPSTDTQYF
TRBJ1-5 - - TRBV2 TGTGCCAGCAGTCTGGACTTTAGCAATCAGCCCCAGCATTTT CASSLDFSNQPQHF
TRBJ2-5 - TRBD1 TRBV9 TGTGCCAGCAGCGTAGGGGACAGGGGGGTGGAGACCCAGTACTTC CASSVGDRGVETQYF
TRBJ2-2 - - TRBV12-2 TGTGCAAGTCGCTCTGGGGGGACAGGGGAAACCGGGGAGCTGTTTTTT CASRSGGTGETGELFF
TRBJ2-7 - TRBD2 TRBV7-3 TGTGCCAGCAGCTTATTGGCGGGAGGATCCTACGAGCAGTACTTC CASSLLAGGSYEQYF
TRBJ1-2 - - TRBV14 TGTGCCAGCAGCCGGGATGAGGGAAGGATCTATGGCTACACCTTC CASSRDEGRIYGYTF
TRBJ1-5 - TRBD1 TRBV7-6 TGTGCCAGCAGCCCCGCTGGGGGACAGATAGCAAGTCAGCCCCAGCATTTT CASSPAGGQIASQPQHF
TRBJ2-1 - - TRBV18 TGTGCCAGCTCACTCGGACTGAACAATGAGCAGTTCTTC CASSLGLNNEQFF
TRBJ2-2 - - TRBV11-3 TGTGCCAGCAGCTTAGGCGGGACAGAAAACACCGGGGAGCTGTTTTTT CASSLGGTENTGELFF
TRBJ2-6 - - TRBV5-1 TGCGCCAGCAGCGTAGAGAGTGTCTCTGGGGCCAACGTCCTGACTTTC CASSVESVSGANVLTF
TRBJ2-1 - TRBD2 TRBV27 TGTGCCAGCAGTTTAGAGGGACTAGGTCACAATGAGCAGTTCTTC CASSLEGLGHNEQFF
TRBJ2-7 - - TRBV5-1 TGCGCCAGCAGCTTATGGGGGGACTACGAGCAGTACTTC CASSLWGDYEQYF
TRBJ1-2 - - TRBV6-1 TGTGCCAGCAGTGTTATTGGAGGGGGGGACTATGGCTACACCTTC CASSVIGGGDYGYTF
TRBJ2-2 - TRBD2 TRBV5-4 TGTGCCAGCAGCTCGGGCGGGAGAAAGAACACCGGGGAGCTGTTTTTT CASSSGGRKNTGELFF
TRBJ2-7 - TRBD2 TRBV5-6 TGTGCCAGCAGTCCGGGGGGGGCGCGGTACGAGCAGTACTTC CASSPGGARYEQYF
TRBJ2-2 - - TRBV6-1 TGTGCGCACGTAGGGGGGGATGCGAACACCGGGGAGCTGTTTTTT CAHVGGDANTGELFF
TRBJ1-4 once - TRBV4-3 TGCGCCAGCAGCCAAGAAGCGTCAAGGAATGAAAAACTGTTTTTT CASSQEASRNEKLFF
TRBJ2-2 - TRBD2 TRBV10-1 TGCGCCAGCAGTCCTCCCGTAAGCGGGAGGCGACTCGGAACCGGGGAGCTGTTTTTT CASSPPVSGRRLGTGELFF
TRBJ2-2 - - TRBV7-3 TGTGCCAGCAGCTTAGGGGGGACAGCGAACACCGGGGAGCTGTTTTTT CASSLGGTANTGELFF
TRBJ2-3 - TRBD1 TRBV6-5 TGTGCCAGCAGTTACGGCGGAGAGGGGGCGAGGGGCACGCAGTATTTT CASSYGGEGARGTQYF